Below, one T cell receptor (beta chain) is given with its context. The specificity of this receptor is unknown. The input lacks base qualities; no much larger clone sits a single base away. V was cut back by 4 bases and J by 10 bases, leaving a gap of 14 bases between them. Reading from cysteine to phenylalanine, the CDR3 counts 12 amino acids. The CDR3 DNA has 36 bases and is translated from base 1. The germline V gene supplies CDR1 SQVTM and CDR2 ANQGSEA. This sample is drawn from a study of tumor-infiltrating lymphocytes in primary liver carcinoma (dated by TCRdb to 2015 to 2018). Study-wide context: Between late 2015 and March 2016, a few patients in China with histopathologically diagnosed primary liver carcinoma had their tumors surgically resected. Hepatocellular carcinoma (four) or combined HCC and intrahepatic cholangiocarcinoma (one) was present in the five patients, who were three men and two women aged 30 to 69 years. The five patients had tumors staged T1-T3 N0M0, with maximum diameters ranging from about 4.2 to 11 cm. Samples yielded roughly 3.5 to 8 million productive TCRbeta reads; read depth did not differ significantly between tissue types. For each liver tumor, the study sampled five regions along with adjacent normal tissue and blood, and applied TCRbeta repertoire sequencing, expression microarrays and whole-exome sequencing. A total of about 35 specimens from 5 patients, comprising some 25 tumor regions, 5 adjacent noncancerous liver tissues and 5 peripheral blood samples, were covered by TCRbeta repertoire sequencing. Repertoires from technical replicates were highly reproducible, with mean shared-clone rates approximately 0.88 and correlation coefficients above 0.98. Results and caveats for the whole study, not just this receptor: Because only the TCR beta chain was sequenced and unpaired alpha chains were not captured, true repertoire diversity is likely underestimated. Consistent with antigen-driven expansion, pairs of tumor regions showed higher repertoire overlap (mean roughly 35%) than either tumor-adjacent pairs (approximately 17%) or tumor-blood pairs (about 15%). A significantly larger repertoire fraction was made up by the top 250 clones in tumors than in blood (p = 0.039). Only 4 or 5 patients were included in the study, and the authors note that the findings should be validated in a larger study. Because the samples were bulk and unsorted, CD4+ and CD8+ T cell repertoires could not be compared.

TRIzol reagent was used to extract blood RNA from unsorted whole blood, while the DNeasy Blood & Tissue kit provided the germline DNA. At the time of sampling, the patients had chronic HBV infection and had not received any treatment. Around 4 milliliters of peripheral blood were collected into K2EDTA tubes before surgery. TCRbeta-specific cDNA was reverse-transcribed from roughly 500 ng total RNA using a constant-region primer and ProtoScript II reverse transcriptase. The TCRbeta libraries were prepared through three rounds of nested multiplex PCR following a slightly modified ARM-PCR procedure. Each of the first two PCR rounds ran for around 10 cycles using multiplex TRBV1-TRBV30 forward primers together with a Cbeta reverse primer. Sample barcodes and Illumina adapters were added in a final 25-cycle PCR with Deep VentR polymerase. Before sequencing, amplicons of 200-500 bp were purified from gel using a QIAquick gel extraction kit. The TCRbeta amplicons were sequenced with 250-bp paired-end reads on an Illumina HiSeq 2500. Per the source publication's procedure: Trimmomatic v0.33 was used to quality-trim the reads, and FLASH v1.2.11 was used to merge paired reads so that full CDR3 sequences could be recovered. V, D and J germline segments were assigned to the rearranged TCRbeta sequences using MiGEC v1.2.1b. Clonotype statistics and Shannon-Wiener diversity indices were computed with VDJtools v1.0.0. Except for diversity analysis, only the 250 most abundant clonotypes of each sample were used in subsequent analyses to reduce sampling bias. The raw public reads went through TCRdb reprocessing: fastp at Q25, MiXCR clone calling, in-frame beta chains kept. Rows with one shared CDR3 protein collapse into an entry with the most common genes and DNA. The V and J calls were determined by TCRdb, not by the authors. The sample data list about 180,000 distinct CDR3 sequences, and over 45% of these were observed just once. Approximately 67% of the sample goes to the ten largest clones.

The chain was built from TRBV29-1 and TRBJ2-1, with TRBD2 as a weak D call on 7 bases. Sample: peripheral blood. This receptor was taken from a man between 40 and 49 years old with primary liver carcinoma and hepatitis B virus infection. DNA sequence: TGCAGCGTTGGGAACAGGGAGGGCGAGCAGTTCTTC. Protein translation: CSVGNREGEQFF.